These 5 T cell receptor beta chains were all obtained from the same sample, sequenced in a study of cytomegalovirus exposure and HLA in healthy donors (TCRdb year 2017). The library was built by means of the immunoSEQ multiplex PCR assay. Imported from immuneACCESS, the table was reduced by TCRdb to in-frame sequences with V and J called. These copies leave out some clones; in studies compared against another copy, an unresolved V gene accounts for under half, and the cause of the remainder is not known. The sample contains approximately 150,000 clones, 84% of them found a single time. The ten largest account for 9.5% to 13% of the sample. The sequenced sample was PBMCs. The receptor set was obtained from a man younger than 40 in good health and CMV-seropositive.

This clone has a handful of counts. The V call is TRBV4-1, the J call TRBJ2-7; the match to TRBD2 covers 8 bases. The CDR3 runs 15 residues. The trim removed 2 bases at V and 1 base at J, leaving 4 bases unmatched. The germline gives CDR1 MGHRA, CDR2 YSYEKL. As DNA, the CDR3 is TGCGCCAGCAGCCAAACTACTAGCGGATCCTACGAGCAGTACTTC. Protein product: CASSQTTSGSYEQYF.

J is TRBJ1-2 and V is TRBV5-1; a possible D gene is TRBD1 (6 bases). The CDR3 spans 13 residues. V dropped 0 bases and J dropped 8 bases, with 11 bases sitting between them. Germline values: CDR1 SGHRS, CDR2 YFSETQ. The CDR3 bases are TGCGCCAGCAGCTTGGCAGGGGAGAGCGGCTACACCTTC. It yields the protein CASSLAGESGYTF.

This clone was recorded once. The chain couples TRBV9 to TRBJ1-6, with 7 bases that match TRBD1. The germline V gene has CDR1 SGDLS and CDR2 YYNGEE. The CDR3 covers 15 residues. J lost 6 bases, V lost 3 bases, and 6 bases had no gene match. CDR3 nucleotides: TGTGCCAGCAGCGCAACAGGGACAGTTAATTCACCCCTCCACTTT. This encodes CASSATGTVNSPLHF.

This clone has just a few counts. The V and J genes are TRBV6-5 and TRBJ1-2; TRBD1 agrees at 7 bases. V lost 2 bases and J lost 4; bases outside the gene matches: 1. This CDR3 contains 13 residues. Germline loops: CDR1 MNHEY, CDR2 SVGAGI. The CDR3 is CASSYDRAYGYTF. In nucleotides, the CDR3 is TGTGCCAGCAGTTACGACAGGGCCTATGGCTACACCTTC.

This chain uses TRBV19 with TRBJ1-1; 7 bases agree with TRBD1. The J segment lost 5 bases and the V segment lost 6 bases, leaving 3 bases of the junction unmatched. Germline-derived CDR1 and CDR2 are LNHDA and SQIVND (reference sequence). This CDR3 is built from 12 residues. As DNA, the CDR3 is TGTGCCAGTAGATCGACAGGGACTGAAGCTTTCTTT. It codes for CASRSTGTEAFF. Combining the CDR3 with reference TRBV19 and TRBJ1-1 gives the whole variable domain DGGITQSPKYLFRKEGQNVTLSCEQNLNHDAMYWYRQDPGQGLRLIYYSQIVNDFQKGDIAEGYSVSREKKESFPLTVTSAQKNPTAFYLCASRSTGTEAFFGQGTRLTVV.